This T cell receptor beta chain is from a study of OX40 agonist ivuxolimab in advanced cancers. This clone occurred once. Between the trimmed V and J ends, which lost 1 base and 4 bases, there was a span of 11 bases. This CDR3 is 15 amino acids long. Germline V gives CDR1 SGHTA, CDR2 FQGNSA. Profiled with immunoSEQ multiplex PCR; TCRdb holds only in-frame clones, not every one. This sample carries 65,000 to 85,000 clones, 80% to 95% of them seen once, and the ten largest clones take 0.6% to 0.7%. This sample comprised CD4+ or CD8+ T cells sorted from blood, obtained in a trial of the OX40 agonist ivuxolimab. The clonotype comes from an adult with an advanced solid tumor such as melanoma, head and neck, liver or kidney cancer. The chain is built from TRBV7-2 and TRBJ1-5; maybe TRBD1 (5 bases). CDR3 amino acids: CASSLVQGTNQPQHF. In DNA, the CDR3 is TGTGCCAGCAGCTTAGTTCAGGGAACGAATCAGCCCCAGCATTTT.